This T cell receptor beta chain was found in a study of brain T cells in children with intractable seizures. The study's findings and limits: Viral specificity was inferred only from CDR3 similarity; HCMV serostatus was unknown.

In regard to this clone: Its antigen is not known.

Sequencing was limited to surgery cases with top T cell transcript signatures in brain tissue. In germline, CDR1 is ENHRY, CDR2 SYGVKD. The CDR3 consists of 16 residues. After removal of 3 bases from V and 7 bases from J, the junction contained 13 bases not matched to a gene. Measured with immunoSEQ multiplex PCR; TCRdb has only the in-frame clones, and not every one. Of tens of thousands of clones detected, roughly 92% appear once; the ten largest clones hold approximately 6.5%. The receptor comes from a boy between 10 and 17 years old with focal cortical dysplasia and intractable seizures. The rearrangement joins TRBV10-3 to TRBJ1-2, with 8 bases aligning to TRBD1. Sequencing used peripheral blood, obtained at surgery. The CDR3 coding sequence is TGTGCCATCAGTGACCTTTGGGGACAGGCATTAACTGGCTACACCTTC. This sequence encodes CAISDLWGQALTGYTF.